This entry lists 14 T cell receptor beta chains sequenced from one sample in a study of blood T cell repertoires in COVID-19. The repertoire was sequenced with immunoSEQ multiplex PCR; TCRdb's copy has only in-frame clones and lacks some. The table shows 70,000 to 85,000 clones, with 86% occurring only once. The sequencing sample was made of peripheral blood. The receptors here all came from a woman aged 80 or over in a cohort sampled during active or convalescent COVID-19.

In DNA, the CDR3 is TGCGCCAGCAGCTTGGAAGCAGAGACCCAGTACTTC. This encodes CASSLEAETQYF. The chain couples TRBV5-1 to TRBJ2-5; D gene ambiguous. Germline V gene lookup returns CDR1 SGHRS and CDR2 YFSETQ. CDR3 length equals 12 residues. Trimming took 0 bases from V and 4 from J, leaving 4 bases between them.

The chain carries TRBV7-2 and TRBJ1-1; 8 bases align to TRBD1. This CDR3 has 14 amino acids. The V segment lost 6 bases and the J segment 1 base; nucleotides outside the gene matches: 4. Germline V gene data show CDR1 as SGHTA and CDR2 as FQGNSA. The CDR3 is CASRRDRGNTEAFF. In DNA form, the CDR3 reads TGTGCCAGCAGACGTGACAGGGGGAACACTGAAGCTTTCTTT.

The CDR3 nucleotides are TGTGCCAGCGGGAGCGGGCCCGAAAACATTCAGTACTTC. It is translated as CASGSGPENIQYF. J is TRBJ2-4 and V is TRBV7-8; a possible D gene is TRBD2 (6 bases). This CDR3 spans 13 amino acids. The germline gives CDR1 SGHVS, CDR2 FQNEAQ. V was shortened by 8 bases and J by 5 bases, with 13 bases between the two germline ends.

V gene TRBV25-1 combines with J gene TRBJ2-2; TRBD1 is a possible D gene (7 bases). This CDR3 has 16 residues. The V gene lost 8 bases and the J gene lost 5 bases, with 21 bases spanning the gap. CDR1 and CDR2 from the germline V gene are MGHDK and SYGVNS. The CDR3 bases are TGTGCCAGCTCTGACCGGAGGGGGCTCAGTACCGGGGAGCTGTTTTTT. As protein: CASSDRRGLSTGELFF.

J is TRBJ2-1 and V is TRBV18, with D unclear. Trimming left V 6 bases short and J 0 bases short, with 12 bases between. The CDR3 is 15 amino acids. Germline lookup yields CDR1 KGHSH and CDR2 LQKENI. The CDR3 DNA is TGTGCCAGCTCCCAGGAAAGTAGCTCCTACAATGAGCAGTTCTTC. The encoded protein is CASSQESSSYNEQFF.

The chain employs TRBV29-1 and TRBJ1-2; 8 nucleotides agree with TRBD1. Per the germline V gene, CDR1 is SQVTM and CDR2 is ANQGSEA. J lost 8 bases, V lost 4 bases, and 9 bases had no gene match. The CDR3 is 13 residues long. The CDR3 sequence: CSVGTGKEEGYTF. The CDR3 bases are TGCAGCGTTGGGACAGGGAAAGAAGAGGGCTACACCTTC.

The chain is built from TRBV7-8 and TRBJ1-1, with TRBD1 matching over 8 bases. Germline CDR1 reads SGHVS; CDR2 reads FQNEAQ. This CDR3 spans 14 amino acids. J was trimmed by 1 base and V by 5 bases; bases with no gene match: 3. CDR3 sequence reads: CASSKGQGNTEAFF. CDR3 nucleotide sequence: TGTGCCAGCAGCAAAGGACAGGGGAACACTGAAGCTTTCTTT.

CDR3 protein: CASSEVSGGENSNQPQHF. CDR3 in DNA: TGTGCCAGCAGTGAAGTGAGCGGGGGCGAAAATAGCAATCAGCCCCAGCATTTT. The gene calls are TRBV6-1 and TRBJ1-5; perhaps TRBD1 as D (6 bases). Deletions cut 1 base from V and 0 bases from J, with 16 bases between. This CDR3 is 18 amino acids long. Germline values: CDR1 MNHNS, CDR2 SASEGT.

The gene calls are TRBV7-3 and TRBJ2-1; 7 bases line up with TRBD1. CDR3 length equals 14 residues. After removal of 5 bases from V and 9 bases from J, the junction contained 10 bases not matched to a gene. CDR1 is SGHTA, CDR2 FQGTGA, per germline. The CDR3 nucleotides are TGTGCCAGCAGCCGGACAGGAGGTCTAAGTGAGCAGTTCTTC. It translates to CASSRTGGLSEQFF.

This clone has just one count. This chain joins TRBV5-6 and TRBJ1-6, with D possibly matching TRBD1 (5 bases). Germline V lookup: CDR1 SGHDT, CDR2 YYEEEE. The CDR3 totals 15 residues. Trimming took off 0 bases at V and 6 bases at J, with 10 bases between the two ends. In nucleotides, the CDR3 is TGTGCCAGCAGCTTGGAGAGCAGGGTTAATTCACCCCTCCACTTT. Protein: CASSLESRVNSPLHF.

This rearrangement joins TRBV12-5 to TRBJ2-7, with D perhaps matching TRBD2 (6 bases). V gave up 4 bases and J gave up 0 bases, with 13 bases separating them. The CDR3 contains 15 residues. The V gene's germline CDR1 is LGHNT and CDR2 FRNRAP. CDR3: CASGYLAFSSYEQYV. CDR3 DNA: TGTGCTAGTGGTTATCTAGCGTTTAGCTCCTACGAGCAGTACGTC.

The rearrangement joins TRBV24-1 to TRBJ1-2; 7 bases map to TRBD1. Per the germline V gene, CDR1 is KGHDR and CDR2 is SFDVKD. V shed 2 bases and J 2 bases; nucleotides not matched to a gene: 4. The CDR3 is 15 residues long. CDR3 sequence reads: CATSDSRTGNYGYTF. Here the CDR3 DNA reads TGTGCCACCAGTGATTCGAGGACAGGCAACTATGGCTACACCTTC.

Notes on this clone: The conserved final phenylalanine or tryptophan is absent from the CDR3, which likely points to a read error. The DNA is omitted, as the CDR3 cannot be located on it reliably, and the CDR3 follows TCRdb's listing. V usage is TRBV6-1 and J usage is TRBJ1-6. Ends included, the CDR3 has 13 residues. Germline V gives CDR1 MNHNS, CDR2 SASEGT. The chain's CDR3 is CASSEALRRFEAY.

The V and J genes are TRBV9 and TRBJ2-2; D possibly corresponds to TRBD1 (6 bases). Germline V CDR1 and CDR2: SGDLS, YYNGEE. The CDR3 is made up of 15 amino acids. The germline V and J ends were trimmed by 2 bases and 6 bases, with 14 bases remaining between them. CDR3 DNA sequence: TGTGCCAGCAGCGTCGCAGGGGATATTTCCGGGGAGCTGTTTTTT. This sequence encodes CASSVAGDISGELFF. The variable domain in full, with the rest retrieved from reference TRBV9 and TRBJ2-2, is DSGVTQTPKHLITATGQRVTLRCSPRSGDLSVYWYQQSLDQGLQFLIQYYNGEERAKGNILERFSAQQFPDLHSELNLSSLELGDSALYFCASSVAGDISGELFFGEGSRLTVL.